A single sample is the source of the 17 T cell receptor beta chains below, sequenced in a study of post-analysis software for immune sequencing data (dated by TCRdb to the mid-2010s). These TCRs are of unknown antigen specificity. The full study reports these points: Four to six TRBV segments, including TRBV5-6, TRBV5-1 and TRBV20-1, were significantly more frequent in patients than controls.

The receptor library was made with PCR. The sequencer listed for this sample is Illumina HiSeq 2500. Unique molecular identifiers were incorporated into TCR beta cDNA libraries to reduce PCR and sequencing biases. Clones were called with MiXCR by TCRdb after fastp trimmed the public reads at Q25, and only in-frame beta chains were retained. Each CDR3 protein appears once, grouped with its most common genes and DNA. The sample data list 750,000 to 950,000 distinct CDR3 sequences, and under 70% of these were observed just once. The ten largest make up approximately 4.3% of the sample. Sequenced material: blood. The origin of the receptors is a girl aged 5-17 years with multiple sclerosis.

This chain connects TRBV20-1 to TRBJ2-1; 8 bases are a match to TRBD1. CDR3 length: 14 residues. V shed 4 bases and J 3 bases; nucleotides not matched to a gene: 5. Germline V gene data show CDR1 as DFQATT and CDR2 as SNEGSKA (reference sequence). CDR3 sequence: CSATTGAGYNEQFF. For the CDR3, the DNA is TGCAGTGCTACGACAGGGGCAGGCTACAATGAGCAGTTCTTC.

The chain recombines TRBV19 with TRBJ2-3, with no clear D. Per germline, CDR1 LNHDA and CDR2 SQIVND (reference sequence). The CDR3 totals 16 residues. The ends were cut back, 6 bases at V and 0 bases at J, with 16 bases in the middle. The CDR3 DNA reads as TGTGCCAGTAGACCTCCGGACGGTACTAGCACAGATACGCAGTATTTT. Amino acid sequence: CASRPPDGTSTDTQYF.

This clonotype was seen a handful of times. The chain links TRBV5-1 to TRBJ2-1; TRBD1 might be the D (6 bases). Germline CDR1 reads SGHRS; CDR2 reads YFSETQ. V was clipped by 2 bases and J by 10 bases, with 13 bases between them. The CDR3 sequence is 13 residues long. The CDR3 DNA follows: TGCGCCAGCAGCTTCACCCAGGGGTTCGAGCAGTTCTTC. As protein: CASSFTQGFEQFF.

A few counts support this clonotype. The rearrangement joins TRBV2 to TRBJ2-7, with D perhaps TRBD2 (5 bases). Germline CDR1 and CDR2: SNHLY and FYNNEI. This CDR3 contains 14 residues. V gave up 4 bases and J gave up 0 bases, with 10 bases separating them. CDR3 sequence (DNA): TGTGCCAGCAGTGGAGGTCGGGGCTCCTACGAGCAGTACTTC. This encodes CASSGGRGSYEQYF.

This clonotype was detected only a few times. The V call is TRBV20-1, the J call TRBJ2-7; 12 bases map to TRBD1. Germline V gene sequence: CDR1 DFQATT, CDR2 SNEGSKA (reference sequence). CDR3 length: 15 residues. V gave up 5 bases and J gave up 2 bases; unmatched junction bases: 7. The CDR3 protein is CSAEGTGGPTYEQYF. CDR3 bases: TGCAGTGCTGAAGGGACAGGGGGCCCAACCTACGAGCAGTACTTC.

The gene calls are TRBV6-5 and TRBJ1-2; D is possibly TRBD1 (6 bases). The CDR3 length is 14 residues. V gave up 3 bases and J gave up 6 bases, with 14 bases separating them. Germline V gene data show CDR1 as MNHEY and CDR2 as SVGAGI. Written as DNA, the CDR3 is TGTGCCAGCAGTTATGCCACAGGGCAAGATGGCTACACCTTC. Encoded protein: CASSYATGQDGYTF.

This clonotype was picked up a small number of times. CDR3 nucleotide sequence: TGCAGCGCTGGGACAGGGGGCATCTCTGGCGAGCAGTACTTC. It encodes CSAGTGGISGEQYF. V and J are TRBV29-1 and TRBJ2-7; 12 bases are shared with TRBD1. Trimming cost V 7 bases and J 6 bases; bases outside gene matches: 10. This CDR3 is 14 amino acids long. The germline V gene has CDR1 SQVTM and CDR2 ANQGSEA.

This clonotype has a handful of counts. The V gene is TRBV20-1, the J gene TRBJ1-6; 8 bases align to TRBD1. Trimming took 1 base from V and 7 from J; bases not matched to a gene: 9. Germline assignment: CDR1 DFQATT and CDR2 SNEGSKA (reference sequence). This CDR3 spans 16 amino acids. The CDR3 coding sequence is TGCAGTGCTAGAGTGCCCCGGACAGGGAAGAATTCACCCCTCCACTTT. Translating it yields CSARVPRTGKNSPLHF.

This sequence joins TRBV7-2 and TRBJ2-3, with D possibly matching TRBD1 (5 bases). Germline CDR1 and CDR2: SGHTA and FQGNSA. The CDR3 runs 14 residues. Trimming removed 4 bases at V and 6 bases at J, with 14 bases between. The CDR3 loop is CASSSRPWGDTQYF. The CDR3 DNA reads TGTGCCAGCAGCTCGCGTCCCTGGGGCGATACGCAGTATTTT.

This chain uses TRBV29-1 with TRBJ1-1; tentative D call: TRBD1 (6 bases). The CDR3 has 14 amino acids. V lost 1 base and J lost 4, with 13 bases in between. Germline V gene lookup returns CDR1 SQVTM and CDR2 ANQGSEA. CDR3 nucleotide sequence: TGCAGCGTTGAAGGTAGGCAGGGGATCACTGAAGCTTTCTTT. Protein: CSVEGRQGITEAFF.

The chain couples TRBV5-1 to TRBJ2-3; TRBD1 matches at 11 bases. The junction had 6 bases not matched to a gene; V was cut back by 4 bases and J by 2 bases. The CDR3 consists of 16 residues. Germline V lookup: CDR1 SGHRS, CDR2 YFSETQ. The CDR3 nucleotides are TGCGCCAGCAGCCCCGGGACAGGGGGATACACAGATACGCAGTATTTT. Encoded protein: CASSPGTGGYTDTQYF.

The genes are TRBV4-1 and TRBJ1-5; D uncertain. The CDR3 covers 16 residues. Trimming removed 0 bases at V and 2 bases at J, with 11 bases between. Germline-derived CDR1 and CDR2 are MGHRA and YSYEKL. The CDR3 sequence: CASSQDRGIGNQPQHF. CDR3 sequence (DNA): TGCGCCAGCAGCCAAGACAGAGGGATCGGCAATCAGCCCCAGCATTTT.

This clonotype was counted a few times. The chain employs TRBV6-5 and TRBJ2-5; no clear D. The CDR3 extends over 12 amino acids. V was cut by 6 bases and J by 7 bases, with 12 bases left in between. Germline lookup yields CDR1 MNHEY and CDR2 SVGAGI. The CDR3 coding sequence is TGTGCCAGCAGCCGACCCCCGGGGACCCAGTACTTC. Translation: CASSRPPGTQYF.

The count of this clonotype is one. The chain links TRBV5-1 to TRBJ2-5; weak D call: TRBD1 (5 bases). The J call may not be correct, given that the DNA end is closer to TRBJ2-7. CDR3 length equals 14 residues. Germline V CDR1 and CDR2: SGHRS, YFSETQ. The DNA for the CDR3 is TGCGCCAGCAGCTTGGACAGGCAACTTGCCGAGCAGTACTTC. Its protein is CASSLDRQLAEQYF.

This clonotype was picked up a small number of times. This sequence joins TRBV6-5 and TRBJ1-4; D remains ambiguous. The germline V gene encodes CDR1 MNHEY and CDR2 SVGAGI. Trimming removed 0 bases from V and 8 bases from J, with 13 bases in between. The length of the CDR3 is 15 residues. The CDR3 loop reads CASSYSPLLHEKLFF. The CDR3, as DNA: TGTGCCAGCAGTTACTCCCCACTCCTACACGAAAAACTGTTTTTT.

This chain joins TRBV15 and TRBJ2-7; the match to TRBD2 covers 7 bases. CDR1 and CDR2 (germline): LNHNV, YYDKDF (reference sequence). The trim removed 1 base at V and 1 base at J, leaving 4 bases unmatched. This CDR3 is built from 15 residues. The CDR3, as DNA: TGTGCCACCAGCAGAGGACTAGCTTCATCCTACGAGCAGTACTTC. It encodes CATSRGLASSYEQYF. Supplemented by reference TRBV15 and TRBJ2-7, the full variable domain reads DAMVIQNPRYQVTQFGKPVTLSCSQTLNHNVMYWYQQKSSQAPKLLFHYYDKDFNNEADTPDNFQSRRPNTSFCFLDIRSPGLGDTAMYLCATSRGLASSYEQYFGPGTRLTVT.

This clonotype has just one count. The chain uses TRBV6-5 and TRBJ2-4; D may be TRBD1 (6 bases). Trimming took off 5 bases at V and 8 bases at J, with 16 bases between the two ends. Germline assignment: CDR1 MNHEY and CDR2 SVGAGI. CDR3 length equals 14 residues. The CDR3 region has the DNA TGTGCCAGCAGTCCCACAGGGTTTGGGGACATTCAGTACTTC. Translated, it gives CASSPTGFGDIQYF.